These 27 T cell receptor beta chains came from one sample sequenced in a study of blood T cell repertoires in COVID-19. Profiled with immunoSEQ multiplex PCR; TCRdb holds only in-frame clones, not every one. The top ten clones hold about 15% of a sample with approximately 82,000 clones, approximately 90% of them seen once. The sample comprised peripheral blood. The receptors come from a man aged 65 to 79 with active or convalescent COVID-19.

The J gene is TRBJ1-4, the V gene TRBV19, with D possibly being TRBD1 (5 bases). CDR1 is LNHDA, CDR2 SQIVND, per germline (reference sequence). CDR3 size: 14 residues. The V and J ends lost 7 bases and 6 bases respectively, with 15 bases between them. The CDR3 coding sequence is TGTGCCAGTAATAACGCGGGGCGTTATGAAAAACTGTTTTTT. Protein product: CASNNAGRYEKLFF.

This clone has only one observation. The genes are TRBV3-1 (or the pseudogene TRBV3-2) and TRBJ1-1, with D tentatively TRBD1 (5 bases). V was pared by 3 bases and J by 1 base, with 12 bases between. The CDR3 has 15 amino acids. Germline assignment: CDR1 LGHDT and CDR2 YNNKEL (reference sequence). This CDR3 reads CASSHSTAPNTEAFF. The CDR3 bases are TGTGCCAGCAGCCACTCGACAGCCCCGAACACTGAAGCTTTCTTT.

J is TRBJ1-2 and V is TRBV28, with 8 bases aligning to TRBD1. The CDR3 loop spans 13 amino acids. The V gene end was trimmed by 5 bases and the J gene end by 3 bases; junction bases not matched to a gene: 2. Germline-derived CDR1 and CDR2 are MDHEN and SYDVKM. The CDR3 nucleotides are TGTGCCAGCAGTCACAGGGGGGACTATGGCTACACCTTC. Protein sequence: CASSHRGDYGYTF.

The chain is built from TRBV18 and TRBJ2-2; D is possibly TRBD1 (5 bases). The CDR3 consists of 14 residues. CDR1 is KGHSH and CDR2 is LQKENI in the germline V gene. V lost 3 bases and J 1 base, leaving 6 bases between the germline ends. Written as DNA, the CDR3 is TGTGCCAGCTCACCCGGACAGAACACCGGGGAGCTGTTTTTT. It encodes CASSPGQNTGELFF.

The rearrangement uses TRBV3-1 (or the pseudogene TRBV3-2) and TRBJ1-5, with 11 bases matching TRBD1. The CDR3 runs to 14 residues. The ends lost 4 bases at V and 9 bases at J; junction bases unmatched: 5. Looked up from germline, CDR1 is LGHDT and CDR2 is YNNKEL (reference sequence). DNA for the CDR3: TGTGCCAGCAGCCCTGGACAGGGGGCCTGGCCCCAGCATTTT. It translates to CASSPGQGAWPQHF.

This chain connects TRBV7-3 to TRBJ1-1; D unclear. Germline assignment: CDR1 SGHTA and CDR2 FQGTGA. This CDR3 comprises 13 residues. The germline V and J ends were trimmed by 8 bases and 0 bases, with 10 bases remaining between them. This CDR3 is CASGQDLNTEAFF. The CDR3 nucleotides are TGTGCCAGCGGGCAGGATTTGAACACTGAAGCTTTCTTT.

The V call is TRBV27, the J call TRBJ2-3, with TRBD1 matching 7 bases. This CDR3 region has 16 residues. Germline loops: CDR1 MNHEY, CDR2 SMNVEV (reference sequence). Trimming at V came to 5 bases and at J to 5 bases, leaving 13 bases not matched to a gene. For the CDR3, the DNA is TGTGCCAGCAGTGCCAGACAGGGAAGAGGGGGAGATACGCAGTATTTT. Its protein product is CASSARQGRGGDTQYF.

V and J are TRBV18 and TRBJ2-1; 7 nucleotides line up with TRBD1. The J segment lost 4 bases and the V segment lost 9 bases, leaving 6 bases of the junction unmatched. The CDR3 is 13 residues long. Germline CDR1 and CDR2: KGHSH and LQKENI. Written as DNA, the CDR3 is TGTGCCAGTGCGACAGGGACATACAATGAGCAGTTCTTC. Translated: CASATGTYNEQFF.

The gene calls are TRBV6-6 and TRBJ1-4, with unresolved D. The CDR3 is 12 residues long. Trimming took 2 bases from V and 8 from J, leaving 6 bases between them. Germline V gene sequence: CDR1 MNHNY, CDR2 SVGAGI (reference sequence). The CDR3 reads CASSYDREKLFF. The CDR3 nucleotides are TGTGCCAGCAGTTACGATCGGGAAAAACTGTTTTTT.

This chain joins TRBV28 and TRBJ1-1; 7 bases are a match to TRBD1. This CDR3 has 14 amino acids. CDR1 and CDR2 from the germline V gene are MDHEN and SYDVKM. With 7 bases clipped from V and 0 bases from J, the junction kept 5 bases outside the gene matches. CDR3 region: CASTRDRVNTEAFF. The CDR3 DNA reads TGTGCCAGCACCCGCGACAGGGTGAACACTGAAGCTTTCTTT. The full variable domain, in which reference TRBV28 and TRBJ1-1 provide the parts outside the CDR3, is DVKVTQSSRYLVKRTGEKVFLECVQDMDHENMFWYRQDPGLGLRLIYFSYDVKMKEKGDIPEGYSVSREKKERFSLILESASTNQTSMYLCASTRDRVNTEAFFGQGTRLTVV.

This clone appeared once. CDR3 sequence reads: CASSWRATSYNEQFF. CDR3 bases: TGTGCCAGCAGTTGGAGGGCAACCTCCTACAATGAGCAGTTCTTC. The J gene is TRBJ2-1, the V gene TRBV6-5, with D perhaps matching TRBD2 (6 bases). The V and J ends lost 4 bases and 0 bases respectively, with 10 bases between them. The CDR3 has 15 residues. The germline CDR1 and CDR2 sequences are MNHEY and SVGAGI.

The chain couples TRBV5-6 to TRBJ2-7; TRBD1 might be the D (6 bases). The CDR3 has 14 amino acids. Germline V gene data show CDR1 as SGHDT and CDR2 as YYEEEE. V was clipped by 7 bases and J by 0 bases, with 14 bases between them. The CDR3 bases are TGTGCCAGCCAGCGGACAGCGAGCTCCTACGAGCAGTACTTC. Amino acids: CASQRTASSYEQYF. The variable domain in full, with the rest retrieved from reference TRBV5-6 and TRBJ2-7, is DAGVTQSPTHLIKTRGQQVTLRCSPKSGHDTVSWYQQALGQGPQFIFQYYEEEERQRGNFPDRFSGHQFPNYSSELNVNALLLGDSALYLCASQRTASSYEQYFGPGTRLTVT.

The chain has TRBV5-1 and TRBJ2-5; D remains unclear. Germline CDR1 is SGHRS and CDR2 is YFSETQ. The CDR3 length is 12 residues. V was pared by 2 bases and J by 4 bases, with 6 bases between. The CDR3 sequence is CASSLSRETQYF. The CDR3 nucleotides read TGCGCCAGCAGCTTATCTCGAGAGACCCAGTACTTC.

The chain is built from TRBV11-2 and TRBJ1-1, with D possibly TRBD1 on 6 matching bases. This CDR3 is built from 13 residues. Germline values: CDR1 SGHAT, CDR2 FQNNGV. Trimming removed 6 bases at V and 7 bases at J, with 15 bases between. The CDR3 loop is CASSPAEGDEAFF. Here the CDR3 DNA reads TGTGCCAGCAGTCCCGCCGAGGGGGATGAAGCTTTCTTT.

The CDR3 is CASSLDRYSYEQYF. CDR3 bases: TGTGCCAGCAGCCTAGACAGGTATTCCTACGAGCAGTACTTC. The gene calls are TRBV2 and TRBJ2-7; D is perhaps TRBD1 (6 bases). Germline V lookup: CDR1 SNHLY, CDR2 FYNNEI. CDR3 size: 14 residues. V shed 6 bases and J shed 1 base, with 13 bases lying between them.

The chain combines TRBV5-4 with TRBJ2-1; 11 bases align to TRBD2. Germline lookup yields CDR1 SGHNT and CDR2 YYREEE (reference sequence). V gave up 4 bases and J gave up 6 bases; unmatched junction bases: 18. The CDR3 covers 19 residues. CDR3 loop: CASSPPNLLAGESSNEQFF. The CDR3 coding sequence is TGTGCCAGCAGCCCGCCCAACCTACTAGCGGGAGAGAGTAGCAATGAGCAGTTCTTC.

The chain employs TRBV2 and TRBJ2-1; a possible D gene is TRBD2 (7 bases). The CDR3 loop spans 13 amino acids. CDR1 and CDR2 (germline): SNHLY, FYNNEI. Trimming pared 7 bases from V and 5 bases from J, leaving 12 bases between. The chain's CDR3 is CASKERDNNEQFF. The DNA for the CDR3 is TGTGCCAGCAAGGAGCGGGACAACAATGAGCAGTTCTTC.

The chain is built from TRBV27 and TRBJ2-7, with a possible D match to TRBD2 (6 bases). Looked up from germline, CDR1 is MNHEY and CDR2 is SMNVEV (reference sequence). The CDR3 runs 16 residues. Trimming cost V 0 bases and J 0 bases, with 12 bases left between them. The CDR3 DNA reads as TGTGCCAGCAGTTTATCGGGAGGCCTTACCTCCTACGAGCAGTACTTC. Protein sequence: CASSLSGGLTSYEQYF.

DNA for the CDR3: TGTGCCAGCCGGGAGGCCAGTGAGCAGTTCTTC. It specifies CASREASEQFF. This chain connects TRBV3-1 (or the pseudogene TRBV3-2) to TRBJ2-1; 7 bases map to TRBD2. CDR3 length equals 11 residues. Germline V gene data show CDR1 as LGHDT and CDR2 as YNNKEL (reference sequence). The trim removed 8 bases at V and 9 bases at J, leaving 4 bases unmatched.

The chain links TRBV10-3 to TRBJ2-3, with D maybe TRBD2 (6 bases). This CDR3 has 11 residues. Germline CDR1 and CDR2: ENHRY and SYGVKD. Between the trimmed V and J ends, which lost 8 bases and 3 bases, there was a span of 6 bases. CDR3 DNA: TGTGCCATCGGGACTACAGATACGCAGTATTTT. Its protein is CAIGTTDTQYF.

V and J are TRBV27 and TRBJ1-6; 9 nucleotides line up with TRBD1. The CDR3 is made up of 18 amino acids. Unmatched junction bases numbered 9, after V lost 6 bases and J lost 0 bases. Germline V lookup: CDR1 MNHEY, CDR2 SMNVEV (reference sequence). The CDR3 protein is CASSEGQGRSSYNSPLHF. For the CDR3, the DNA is TGTGCCAGCAGCGAGGGACAGGGCAGGAGCTCCTATAATTCACCCCTCCACTTT.

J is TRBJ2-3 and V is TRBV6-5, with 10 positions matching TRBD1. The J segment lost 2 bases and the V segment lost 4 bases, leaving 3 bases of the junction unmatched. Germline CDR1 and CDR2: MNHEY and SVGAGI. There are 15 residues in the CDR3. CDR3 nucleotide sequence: TGTGCCAGCAGTTTGGGACAGGGGAACACAGATACGCAGTATTTT. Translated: CASSLGQGNTDTQYF.

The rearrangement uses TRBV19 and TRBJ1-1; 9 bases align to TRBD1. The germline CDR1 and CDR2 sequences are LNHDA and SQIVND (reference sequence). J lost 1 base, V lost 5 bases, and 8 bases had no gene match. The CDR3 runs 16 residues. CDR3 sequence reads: CASSPVWTGANTEAFF. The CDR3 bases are TGTGCCAGTAGTCCGGTATGGACAGGGGCGAACACTGAAGCTTTCTTT.

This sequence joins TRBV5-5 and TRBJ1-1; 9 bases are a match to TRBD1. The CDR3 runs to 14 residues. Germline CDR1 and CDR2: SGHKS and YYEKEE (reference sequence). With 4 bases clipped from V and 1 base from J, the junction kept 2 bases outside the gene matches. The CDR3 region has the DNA TGTGCCAGCAGCCGGACAGGGGCGAACACTGAAGCTTTCTTT. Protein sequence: CASSRTGANTEAFF.

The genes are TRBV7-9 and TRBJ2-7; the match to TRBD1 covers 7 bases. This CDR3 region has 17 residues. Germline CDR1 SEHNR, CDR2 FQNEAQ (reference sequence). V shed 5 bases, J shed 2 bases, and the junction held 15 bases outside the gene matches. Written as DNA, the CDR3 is TGTGCCAGCAGCCCACCCCCCGGGACAGCCTTGACCTACGAGCAGTACTTC. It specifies CASSPPPGTALTYEQYF.

CDR3 DNA sequence: TGCGCCAGCAGCGCATCCGGGACTAGCGGAAGCGAGCAGTACTTC. Translated, it gives CASSASGTSGSEQYF. This chain uses TRBV5-1 with TRBJ2-7, with 11 bases that match TRBD2. Germline values: CDR1 SGHRS, CDR2 YFSETQ. V was pared by 4 bases and J by 6 bases, with 9 bases of the junction left unmatched. The CDR3 has 15 residues.

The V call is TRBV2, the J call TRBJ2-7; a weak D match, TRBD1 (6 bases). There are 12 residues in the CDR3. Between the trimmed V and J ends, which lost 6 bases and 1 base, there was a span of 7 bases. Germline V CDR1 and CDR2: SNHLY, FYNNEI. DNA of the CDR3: TGTGCCAGCAGAGGGGGTTCCTACGAGCAGTACTTC. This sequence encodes CASRGGSYEQYF.